These 9 T cell receptor beta chains originate from one sample sequenced in a study of post-analysis software for immune sequencing data. Study-level points and caveats: Relative to controls, patients had a few TRBV segments at higher frequency, with TRBV5-6, TRBV5-1 and TRBV20-1 among these.

Tagging with unique molecular identifiers was a feature of the TCR beta cDNA libraries. TCRdb independently ran MiXCR on the PCR reads; one entry per CDR3 protein. Among about 540,000 distinct CDR3 sequences listed, approximately 34% were seen once. Their target antigens are unknown. Sequencing was carried out using blood. These receptors originate from a girl aged 2-17 years with multiple sclerosis.

This clonotype has more than one count but fewer than ten. This chain connects TRBV5-1 to TRBJ2-7; D is perhaps TRBD1 (5 bases). Between the trimmed V and J ends, which lost 7 bases and 6 bases, there was a span of 23 bases. Germline-derived CDR1 and CDR2 are SGHRS and YFSETQ. This CDR3 has 15 residues. Written as DNA, the CDR3 is TGCGCCAGCGGGGTCTTAAAAGGACATCCGAGCGAGCAGTACTTC. Translated, it gives CASGVLKGHPSEQYF.

A few counts support this clonotype. The rearrangement links TRBV5-1 to TRBJ2-4, with TRBD1 as a possible D gene (5 bases). Near its end, the DNA agrees better with TRBJ2-7, so the J call may be wrong. CDR3 length equals 13 residues. Per the germline V gene, CDR1 is SGHRS and CDR2 is YFSETQ. Here the CDR3 DNA reads TGCGCCAGCAGCTTGGAAGGGGCCCACGAGCAGTACTTC. It specifies CASSLEGAHEQYF.

This clonotype was counted a single time. V gene TRBV12-3 or TRBV12-4 combines with J gene TRBJ2-5; 11 positions agree with TRBD2. The J segment lost 2 bases and the V segment lost 6 bases, leaving 8 bases of the junction unmatched. This CDR3 has 16 amino acids. As DNA, the CDR3 is TGTGCCAGCAGCGGGGAGATAGCGGGGGGGCAAGAGACCCAGTACTTC. This translates into CASSGEIAGGQETQYF.

The rearrangement uses TRBV21-1 and TRBJ2-7; the table's D call, TRBD1, was not checked against the DNA. TRBV21-1 is termed a pseudogene. CDR3 length equals 15 residues. The CDR3 loop is CASCRPGTAIYEQYF. In nucleotides, the CDR3 is TGTGCCAGCTGTCGTCCCGGGACAGCCATCTACGAGCAGTACTTC.

The V call is TRBV12-3 or TRBV12-4, the J call TRBJ1-5; D is unclear. V gave up 6 bases and J gave up 8 bases, with 20 bases separating them. The CDR3 has 15 residues. Here the CDR3 DNA reads TGTGCCAGCAGCCTCGACGGAAGACTCTCGGAGCCCCAGCATTTT. It is translated as CASSLDGRLSEPQHF.

The rearrangement links TRBV3-1 to TRBJ1-6; D is ambiguous. V dropped 0 bases and J dropped 5 bases, with 8 bases sitting between them. CDR3 length equals 15 residues. Germline V gene lookup returns CDR1 LGHDT and CDR2 YNNKEL (reference sequence). The CDR3 is CASSQDSVDNSPLHF. CDR3 nucleotide sequence: TGTGCCAGCAGCCAAGATTCTGTTGATAATTCACCCCTCCACTTT. The full variable domain, its missing parts supplied by reference TRBV3-1 and TRBJ1-6, is DTAVSQTPKYLVTQMGNDKSIKCEQNLGHDTMYWYKQDSKKFLKIMFSYNNKELIINETVPNRFSPKSPDKAHLNLHINSLELGDSAVYFCASSQDSVDNSPLHFGNGTRLTVT.

The V and J genes are TRBV3-1 and TRBJ2-1, with a weak D call TRBD1 (6 bases). Germline CDR1 reads LGHDT; CDR2 reads YNNKEL (reference sequence). Trimming removed 4 bases from V and 4 bases from J, with 17 bases in between. The CDR3 runs 16 residues. CDR3 DNA sequence: TGTGCCAGCAGCCCGGACAGCCTAGTAAGGTACAATGAGCAGTTCTTC. Amino acids: CASSPDSLVRYNEQFF.

This clonotype has only a few counts. The CDR3 region has the DNA TGCGCCAGCAGCGGGACCCGACAGGGTTCACCCCTCCACTTT. The encoded protein is CASSGTRQGSPLHF. The rearrangement uses TRBV5-1 and TRBJ1-6; 7 bases match TRBD1. The trim removed 4 bases at V and 9 bases at J, leaving 7 bases unmatched. Germline V gene sequence: CDR1 SGHRS, CDR2 YFSETQ. This CDR3 has 14 residues.

V gene TRBV28 combines with J gene TRBJ2-4; D unresolved. V was shortened by 2 bases and J by 5 bases, with 7 bases between the two germline ends. Germline-derived CDR1 and CDR2 are MDHEN and SYDVKM. The CDR3 covers 13 residues. CDR3 region: CASSLQDQNIQYF. The DNA of the CDR3 is TGTGCCAGCAGTTTACAGGACCAAAACATTCAGTACTTC.